This section outlines one T cell receptor (beta chain) sequence together with its context. The antigen remains unidentified. Replicate PCRs run on sorted subsets employed roughly 180 ng DNA, approximately 30,000 T cell genomes. The assay was immunoSEQ multiplex PCR, and TCRdb's table has in-frame clones only and misses some. In the table there are roughly 590,000 clones, 95% of which are singletons. In the naive CD8 group, cells lacked CD45RO and were positively selected for CCR7, so terminally differentiated effector memory CD45RA+ cells were left out. This CDR3 has 15 residues. V lost 7 bases and J 1 base, leaving 15 bases between the germline ends. The germline gives CDR1 SGDLS, CDR2 YYNGEE. This entry comes from a study of shared clonotypes between healthy human individuals. Broader study findings: Among donors, clonotype sharing was expected to be affected by sequencing depth.

Sequenced input: naive CD8+ T cells sorted from blood. The chain recombines TRBV9 with TRBJ2-4, with a weak D call TRBD2 (7 bases). The sequence was collected from a woman in her twenties or thirties in good health. As DNA, the CDR3 is TGTGCCAGCGGACGCGGGGGCAATGCCAAAAACATTCAGTACTTC. The encoded protein is CASGRGGNAKNIQYF.